The 30 T cell receptor beta chains below all came from one sample that was sequenced in a study of neurological immune-mediated disorders. TCRdb independently ran MiXCR on the 5' RACE reads; one entry per CDR3 protein. This sample carries more than 55,000 distinct CDR3 sequences, 24% of them seen once, and the ten largest clones take around 4.5%. The time point was: technical triplicate 2. The source material was PBMCs. Receptor source: a man between 60 and 75 years old with HTLV-1-associated myelopathy (HAM/TSP).

This clonotype has ten or more counts. The J gene is TRBJ1-1, the V gene TRBV5-1; no clear D gene. Germline lookup yields CDR1 SGHRS and CDR2 YFSETQ. The germline V and J ends were trimmed by 0 bases and 0 bases, with 6 bases remaining between them. The CDR3 is 14 residues long. As DNA, the CDR3 is TGCGCCAGCAGCTTGGACGGGCTGAACACTGAAGCTTTCTTT. The encoded protein is CASSLDGLNTEAFF. Variable domain in full (rest from reference TRBV5-1 and TRBJ1-1): KAGVTQTPRYLIKTRGQQVTLSCSPISGHRSVSWYQQTPGQGLQFLFEYFSETQRNKGNFPGRFSGRQFSNSRSEMNVSTLELGDSALYLCASSLDGLNTEAFFGQGTRLTVV.

This clonotype is termed medium-sized (0.01 to 0.1%). The CDR3 DNA is TGTGCCAGCAGCTTGGGGACAATGGGCTCCGGGGAGCTGTTTTTT. It translates to CASSLGTMGSGELFF. The chain couples TRBV7-9 to TRBJ2-2; D possibly corresponds to TRBD1 (6 bases). Per the germline V gene, CDR1 is SEHNR and CDR2 is FQNEAQ (reference sequence). Trimming removed 3 bases at V and 6 bases at J, with 14 bases between. This CDR3 spans 15 amino acids.

The sample holds many counts of this clonotype. The chain combines TRBV6-5 with TRBJ2-1; D unresolved. CDR1 is MNHEY and CDR2 is SVGAGI in the germline V gene. The V and J ends lost 5 bases and 9 bases respectively, with 8 bases between them. The length of the CDR3 is 11 residues. The CDR3 DNA reads as TGTGCCAGCAGTCAGGCCTTTGAGCAGTTCTTC. This codes for CASSQAFEQFF.

The table lists this clonotype with many counts. This chain joins TRBV28 and TRBJ1-1, with 7 nucleotides matching TRBD1. V lost 6 bases, J lost 3 bases, and 7 bases stayed unmatched. This CDR3 is built from 14 residues. CDR1 and CDR2 from the germline V gene are MDHEN and SYDVKM. The CDR3 reads CASRSLQGYTEAFF. The CDR3 DNA reads as TGTGCCAGCAGGTCTCTACAGGGGTACACTGAAGCTTTCTTT.

This clonotype was seen many times. This chain links TRBV7-9 with TRBJ2-3; TRBD1 or TRBD2 may be the D gene (5 bases each). The CDR3 has 13 residues. Germline CDR1 is SEHNR and CDR2 is FQNEAQ (reference sequence). V lost 5 bases and J 6 bases, leaving 12 bases between the germline ends. For the CDR3, the DNA is TGTGCCAGCAGCCCCACCTGGGGGGATACGCAGTATTTT. Its translation is CASSPTWGDTQYF.

The genes are TRBV7-9 and TRBJ2-5, with TRBD2 matching 7 bases. The V segment lost 8 bases and the J segment 0 bases; nucleotides outside the gene matches: 12. The CDR3 runs to 16 residues. Germline loops: CDR1 SEHNR, CDR2 FQNEAQ (reference sequence). The CDR3 DNA reads as TGTGCCAGCGCACTCGCTAGCGGACTGTACCAAGAGACCCAGTACTTC. It codes for CASALASGLYQETQYF.

This clonotype was counted at least ten times. The DNA of the CDR3 is TGCGCCAGCAGCAGCGACAGGGCCACAGATACGCAGTATTTT. It translates to CASSSDRATDTQYF. The chain is built from TRBV5-1 and TRBJ2-3; 7 nucleotides agree with TRBD1. The CDR3 extends over 14 amino acids. The germline V gene encodes CDR1 SGHRS and CDR2 YFSETQ. V lost 4 bases to trimming and J lost 2 bases; unmatched junction nucleotides: 4.

V is TRBV20-1 and J is TRBJ2-1; 9 nucleotides match TRBD2. In germline, CDR1 is DFQATT, CDR2 SNEGSKA (reference sequence). V lost 6 bases, J lost 0 bases, and 12 bases stayed unmatched. The CDR3 sequence is 17 residues long. CDR3 sequence: CSATAATSGVSYNEQFF. The CDR3 DNA reads TGCAGTGCCACCGCTGCGACTAGCGGAGTCTCCTACAATGAGCAGTTCTTC.

This clonotype was detected ten times or more. In DNA, the CDR3 is TGTGCCATCAGGGGCCAGTCGGATGAAAAACTGTTTTTT. It is translated as CAIRGQSDEKLFF. This chain links TRBV10-3 with TRBJ1-4; no firm D call. V lost 6 bases and J 6 bases, leaving 11 bases between the germline ends. Looked up from germline, CDR1 is ENHRY and CDR2 is SYGVKD. The CDR3 is 13 residues long.

This clonotype showed up many times. The V and J genes are TRBV20-1 and TRBJ1-6; 7 nucleotides agree with TRBD1. The CDR3 length is 14 residues. From germline, CDR1 is DFQATT and CDR2 SNEGSKA (reference sequence). Trimming took 7 bases from V and 11 from J; bases not matched to a gene: 14. The CDR3 reads CSVTGKGAGAPLHF. DNA of the CDR3: TGCAGTGTTACAGGGAAGGGGGCGGGAGCACCCCTCCACTTT.

This clonotype was observed many times. The rearrangement uses TRBV9 and TRBJ1-1, with TRBD1 as a possible D gene (5 bases). CDR3 length: 15 residues. The V gene lost 3 bases and the J gene lost 4 bases, with 16 bases spanning the gap. Per germline, CDR1 SGDLS and CDR2 YYNGEE. In DNA, the CDR3 is TGTGCCAGCAGCGCGGGCCCAGGGCGGGGCACTGAAGCTTTCTTT. Its translation is CASSAGPGRGTEAFF. Full variable domain (missing parts from reference TRBV9 and TRBJ1-1): DSGVTQTPKHLITATGQRVTLRCSPRSGDLSVYWYQQSLDQGLQFLIQYYNGEERAKGNILERFSAQQFPDLHSELNLSSLELGDSALYFCASSAGPGRGTEAFFGQGTRLTVV.

This chain connects TRBV7-9 to TRBJ1-4; TRBD1 is a possible D gene (5 bases). Deletions cut 2 bases from V and 0 bases from J, with 10 bases between. The CDR3 is 16 residues long. CDR1 and CDR2 (germline): SEHNR, FQNEAQ (reference sequence). The CDR3 sequence: CASSLLRAATNEKLFF. In DNA, the CDR3 is TGTGCCAGCAGCTTACTCAGGGCTGCAACTAATGAAAAACTGTTTTTT.

The sample holds many counts of this clonotype. The rearrangement joins TRBV28 to TRBJ1-1, with 9 nucleotides matching TRBD1. This CDR3 spans 15 amino acids. Germline V lookup: CDR1 MDHEN, CDR2 SYDVKM. V lost 5 bases and J lost 7; bases outside the gene matches: 11. The DNA for the CDR3 is TGTGCCAGCAGTGCATTCACAGGGGGCATCGGTGAAGCTTTCTTT. Its translation: CASSAFTGGIGEAFF. Filled out from reference TRBV28 and TRBJ1-1, the complete variable domain reads DVKVTQSSRYLVKRTGEKVFLECVQDMDHENMFWYRQDPGLGLRLIYFSYDVKMKEKGDIPEGYSVSREKKERFSLILESASTNQTSMYLCASSAFTGGIGEAFFGQGTRLTVV.

This clonotype was counted at least ten times. The V and J genes are TRBV5-1 and TRBJ2-2, with TRBD1 as a possible D gene (6 bases). Trimming pared 5 bases from V and 1 base from J, leaving 12 bases between. The CDR3 has 15 residues. CDR1 and CDR2 (germline): SGHRS, YFSETQ. The CDR3: CASRARTENTGELFF. The CDR3 coding sequence is TGCGCCAGCAGGGCAAGGACAGAGAACACCGGGGAGCTGTTTTTT.

There are many counts of this clonotype. The gene calls are TRBV24-1 and TRBJ2-3, with D possibly matching TRBD1 (6 bases). CDR3 length: 18 amino acids. V lost 4 bases and J 4 bases, leaving 23 bases between the germline ends. Germline V CDR1 and CDR2: KGHDR, SFDVKD. The CDR3 DNA sequence: TGTGCCACCAGTGACGCGGGTCTATGGACCAGGGGCGCAGATACGCAGTATTTT. Translation: CATSDAGLWTRGADTQYF.

The chain employs TRBV10-2 and TRBJ2-1; TRBD2 matches at 10 bases. Germline loops: CDR1 WSHSY, CDR2 SAAADI. CDR3 length: 15 amino acids. The trim removed 11 bases at V and 7 bases at J, leaving 14 bases unmatched. The CDR3 DNA reads TGCGCCTGCTGTAGCAGCGGGAGGGCTTGGAATGAGCAGTTCTTC. Translation gives CACCSSGRAWNEQFF.

Many counts were recorded for this clonotype. The V call is TRBV21-1, the J call TRBJ2-5; TRBD1, the table's D call, lacks a check against the DNA. TRBV21-1 is designated a pseudogene. This CDR3 spans 13 amino acids. The CDR3 loop is CASSTRQGGTQYF. The CDR3 bases are TGTGCCAGCAGCACCCGACAGGGCGGGACCCAGTACTTC.

This clonotype came up many times. The genes are TRBV20-1 and TRBJ2-1, with 9 bases that match TRBD2. This CDR3 region has 13 residues. The ends lost 1 base at V and 8 bases at J; junction bases unmatched: 3. Per the germline V gene, CDR1 is DFQATT and CDR2 is SNEGSKA (reference sequence). In DNA form, the CDR3 reads TGCAGTGCTAGAGTGGCGGGAGGGGATGAGCAGTTCTTC. Translation: CSARVAGGDEQFF.

This clonotype was counted ten times or more. CDR3 nucleotides: TGCAGTGCTAGAGACGGGAGGAACACCGGGGAGCTGTTTTTT. Translation: CSARDGRNTGELFF. This chain joins TRBV20-1 and TRBJ2-2, with D perhaps TRBD2 (6 bases). This CDR3 comprises 14 residues. Germline lookup yields CDR1 DFQATT and CDR2 SNEGSKA (reference sequence). Trimming removed 0 bases from V and 1 base from J, with 6 bases in between.

This clonotype was recorded many times. An end of the junction differs from the germline gene, which may be a read error. V is TRBV29-1 and J is TRBJ2-7, with a tentative D call TRBD2 (5 bases). From germline, CDR1 is SQVTM and CDR2 ANQGSEA. This CDR3 is 11 amino acids long. The CDR3 loop is CSVEGLYEQYF. As DNA, the CDR3 is TGCAGCGTCGAAGGACTCTACGAGCAGTACTTC.

The rearrangement joins TRBV18 to TRBJ1-4; 7 bases line up with TRBD1. This CDR3 contains 14 residues. V was clipped by 3 bases and J by 3 bases; unmatched bases: 1. Per the germline V gene, CDR1 is KGHSH and CDR2 is LQKENI. The CDR3: CASSPTGPNEKLFF. The CDR3 nucleotides are TGTGCCAGCTCACCGACAGGGCCTAATGAAAAACTGTTTTTT.

This clonotype was observed many times. The chain uses TRBV7-2 and TRBJ2-3; D ambiguous. Trimming cost V 4 bases and J 0 bases, with 11 bases left between them. From germline, CDR1 is SGHTA and CDR2 FQGNSA. CDR3 length: 15 amino acids. CDR3 nucleotides: TGTGCCAGCAGCTCGGACGCGACTAGCACAGATACGCAGTATTTT. Encoded protein: CASSSDATSTDTQYF.

There are many counts of this clonotype. The chain carries TRBV20-1 and TRBJ2-1; 7 nucleotides agree with TRBD2. CDR3 size: 15 residues. The germline gives CDR1 DFQATT, CDR2 SNEGSKA (reference sequence). The junction had 10 bases not matched to a gene; V was cut back by 3 bases and J by 5 bases. The CDR3 sequence is CSASPGLAVDNEQFF. The CDR3 DNA reads TGCAGTGCTAGCCCTGGGCTAGCGGTTGACAATGAGCAGTTCTTC.

This clonotype appeared many times. The gene calls are TRBV7-9 and TRBJ1-2; 7 bases are shared with TRBD1. V shed 4 bases and J 5 bases; nucleotides not matched to a gene: 7. CDR1 is SEHNR and CDR2 is FQNEAQ in the germline V gene (reference sequence). CDR3 size: 14 residues. CDR3 sequence: CASSSYRGPYGYTF. As DNA, the CDR3 is TGTGCCAGCAGCTCGTACAGGGGTCCTTATGGCTACACCTTC.

The rearrangement joins TRBV12-3 or TRBV12-4 to TRBJ2-5; D remains ambiguous. This CDR3 comprises 14 residues. V was cut by 6 bases and J by 4 bases, with 15 bases left in between. DNA for the CDR3: TGTGCCAGCAGCCCCGTGACGACGAGAGAGACCCAGTACTTC. Protein product: CASSPVTTRETQYF.

This clonotype was observed a few times. V usage is TRBV7-3 and J usage is TRBJ2-7, with TRBD2 matching over 9 bases. CDR1 is SGHTA, CDR2 FQGTGA, per germline. After removal of 5 bases from V and 2 bases from J, the junction contained 4 bases not matched to a gene. The CDR3 loop spans 14 amino acids. The CDR3 loop reads CASSPSGTPYEQYF. The CDR3 DNA reads as TGTGCCAGCAGCCCTAGCGGGACTCCCTACGAGCAGTACTTC.

The V call is TRBV4-1, the J call TRBJ1-1; 10 bases align to TRBD1. CDR1 and CDR2 (germline): MGHRA, YSYEKL. This CDR3 has 16 amino acids. The J segment lost 4 bases and the V segment lost 0 bases, leaving 5 bases of the junction unmatched. As DNA, the CDR3 is TGCGCCAGCAGCCAAGAAGGGGGGACAGGGGCCACTGAAGCTTTCTTT. Translating gives CASSQEGGTGATEAFF.

This clonotype was observed many times. This chain joins TRBV20-1 and TRBJ1-4; D remains ambiguous. Germline-derived CDR1 and CDR2 are DFQATT and SNEGSKA (reference sequence). The CDR3 has 13 amino acids. The V end was cut by 2 bases, the J end by 6 bases, with 10 bases between. The CDR3 reads CSARPNFDEKLFF. The CDR3 bases are TGCAGTGCTAGACCCAATTTCGATGAAAAACTGTTTTTT.

The J gene is TRBJ2-4, the V gene TRBV6-5; D perhaps matches TRBD2 (5 bases). The V and J ends lost 11 bases and 6 bases respectively, with 17 bases between them. Germline V CDR1 and CDR2: MNHEY, SVGAGI. The CDR3 sequence is 13 residues long. Here the CDR3 DNA reads TGTGCCTCCCTTTCACCGGGAACAAACATTCAGTACTTC. Its protein is CASLSPGTNIQYF.

This clonotype occurred many times. The chain couples TRBV28 to TRBJ2-1; D remains unclear. This CDR3 region has 11 residues. CDR1 and CDR2 (germline): MDHEN, SYDVKM. V lost 3 bases and J lost 10, with 7 bases in between. As DNA, the CDR3 is TGTGCCAGCAGTTTGCGGTGGGAGCAGTTCTTC. As protein: CASSLRWEQFF.